Included here is one TCR beta chain sequence, with context. Its antigen specificity is not known. Per-base qualities were not stored, and no clone one base away is much larger. This sample was taken from a study of T cells in Graves' hyperthyroidism and ophthalmopathy (dated by TCRdb to between 2018 and 2021). Notes on the research overall: Peripheral blood was collected at initial diagnosis, before any treatment. To identify distinguishing TCR V-J signatures, a discovery cohort of about 95 patients was used, comprising 43 with Graves' ophthalmopathy and around 60 with stable Graves' hyperthyroidism. An independent validation cohort of under 20 hyperthyroidism patients and approximately 15 patients who later progressed to ophthalmopathy tested prospective prediction of ophthalmopathy. The roughly 100 discovery patients were randomly split 7:3 into training and test sets. The study also compared thyroid tissue and blood T-cell repertoires from more than 5 Graves' hyperthyroidism patients. After blood sampling, hyperthyroidism patients were treated with methimazole at a starting dose of 30 mg daily, and ophthalmopathy patients were treated with high-dose intravenous methylprednisolone. TCR Vbeta CDR3 sequencing of 135 peripheral blood samples (approximately 44 ophthalmopathy, 70 to 85 hyperthyroidism and roughly 17 progressor patients) is reported in the paper.

Graves' hyperthyroidism was defined as stable when no progression to ophthalmopathy occurred over 18 months of follow-up. Hyperthyroidism patients were aged 18 to 65 years and newly diagnosed, with disease duration of less than 2 months. The study excluded patients with uncontrolled infections, other autoimmune diseases, pregnancy or lactation. Diagnoses were established on the basis of clinical symptoms, serum thyroxine and TRAb, thyroid ultrasound, and orbital computed tomography. PBMCs were isolated from roughly 10 ml of fresh peripheral blood by Ficoll-Paque density gradient centrifugation. Trizol reagent was used to extract total RNA, and RNA quality was then checked on an Agilent 2100 Bioanalyzer. Broad study findings and their caveats: Most expanded thyroid clonotypes (frequency above 0.001) were also detected in blood, a finding suggesting that blood repertoires may reflect thyroid immune responses. In cross-validation, a model built on a 13 V-J signature told ophthalmopathy apart from stable hyperthyroidism with approximately 90% sensitivity and 81% to 82% specificity, and in testing the same model reached 80%/75%. In validation, progression to ophthalmopathy was predicted by the model with almost 71% sensitivity and roughly 76% specificity, a median of about 6 months before onset. No statistical method was used to fix the sample size in advance, and group allocation was not hidden from the investigators.

TCR beta CDR3 regions were amplified from RNA transcripts. For the first round of RT-PCR on the TCR CDR3, the HTBI primer set was used together with the Qiagen OneStep RT-PCR kit. A second multiplex PCR round built the libraries, followed by size selection and purification. Sequencing of the libraries was done on an Illumina HiSeq2000 using paired-end 100 bp reads. On the study's bioinformatics: SOAPnuke was used to process the raw data, with reads discarded if the reads contained adapters or uncalled bases, had a mean Phred below 15, or lacked an exact constant-primer or identifier match. COPE v1.2.5 was used to merge the high-quality paired reads, and each unique nucleotide sequence was defined as a clonotype. MiTCR v1.1 was used to align the clonotypes against IMGT TRBV, TRBD and TRBJ reference segments. Only V-J combinations with frequency above 0.0001, covering 99% to 99.2% of repertoires, were analysed. A TCS score was defined as the ratio between F50 (clonal expansion) and ExV (chaos), using BLOSUM62-based TCRdist between CDR3 peptides within each V-J. Welch's t-statistics and random forest reduced roughly 540 V-J features to 13, which were used in a naive Bayes classifier (R e1071). TCRdb ran its own pipeline on the public reads, namely fastp trimming at Q25 and MiXCR clone calling, and kept in-frame beta chains. Here each entry gathers all rows of one CDR3 protein and keeps the most common genes and DNA. The V and J calls, along with clone size, are taken from TCRdb and not from the paper's own processing. Counted in this sample were approximately 740,000 distinct CDR3 sequences; approximately 14% of them appeared once. The ten largest clonotypes hold 10% to 13% of the sample.

Sample: blood. The clonotype was recovered from a woman aged 18-29 years with Graves' hyperthyroidism.

In nucleotide form, the sequence is TGTGCCTGTCTCCGCGGGACAGCCGAGCAGTACTTC. The translation is CACLRGTAEQYF. The sequence joins TRBV30 to TRBJ2-7, with TRBD1 as a weak D call on 7 bases. Deletion took 6 bases off V and 6 bases off J, with a span of 15 bases between the germline ends. The CDR3 has 12 amino acids, counting the end cysteine and phenylalanine. Only the CDR3 region is kept as DNA, spanning 36 bases read in frame from base 1. According to the germline V gene (reference sequence), CDR1 reads GTSNPN and CDR2 reads SVGIG. This CDR3, with the reference TRBV30 and TRBJ2-7 proteins standing in past its ends, gives the full variable domain SQTIHQWPATLVQPVGSPLSLECTVEGTSNPNLYWYRQAAGRGLQLLFYSVGIGQISSEVPQNLSASRPQDRQFILSSKKLLLSDSGFYLCACLRGTAEQYFGPGTRLTVT.